The sequence of this T cell receptor (delta chain) was determined in a study of human gamma delta and Vdelta1 T cells (dated by TCRdb to between 2017 and 2018). About the investigation overall: The study investigated Delta One T cells, Vd1+ gamma-delta T cells, as cytotoxic effectors against acute myeloid leukemia.

Based on its abundance in the sample, this clone is medium-sized (0.01 to 0.1%). Its cognate antigen has yet to be identified. One base away there is no much larger clone; base qualities are not given. This sample includes further DNA sequences coding for the same CDR3. Library preparation was by PCR. Reads for this sample came from an Illumina MiSeq. Clones were re-identified by TCRdb from the public reads with CATT, and rows with the same DNA were merged. This sample gives about 13,000 delta-chain clones in total; roughly 50% of them show up just once. About 1.6% of the sample rests with the top ten. Relative to germline, V is missing 2 bases and J is missing 4 bases, with 9 bases of the junction outside any gene match. Taken from the germline V gene, the CDR1 and CDR2 loops are TSWWSYY and QGS. Reading from cysteine to phenylalanine, the CDR3 counts 17 amino acids. Only the CDR3 region is kept as DNA, spanning 51 bases read in frame from base 1.

Points the paper makes about the study in general: Delta One T cells were reported to be polyclonal and to show broad cytotoxic targeting of acute myeloid leukemia.

This clonotype was sampled from a human donor in good health. Material for sequencing was Vdelta1 gamma-delta T cells from blood grown in culture (DOT cells). Read against the paper, the sample's cell subset or site label means: Delta One T cells, in vitro expanded/differentiated Vd1+ gamma-delta T cells. This sequence uses TRDV1 and TRDJ2, with 8 bases matching TRDD3. The CDR3 corresponds to CALGEGWGILPTAQLFF. The DNA is as follows: TGTGCTCTTGGGGAAGGGTGGGGGATCCTTCCGACAGCACAACTCTTCTTT.